The clone carrying this TCR beta chain has only a few counts. The antigen is unknown. Sequence at one end of the junction differs from germline and may be a read error. This sample is part of a study of graft-versus-host responses after intestinal transplantation. Across the whole study: Grafts that recipients had were multivisceral, liver-intestinal, or isolated intestinal transplants. Once they had received anti-thymocyte globulin induction, all recipients took tacrolimus and steroids for around three years.

TCRdb keeps only in-frame clones here, not all; method: immunoSEQ multiplex PCR. The sample has some 120,000 clones, 90% seen once. The germline gives CDR1 GTSNPN, CDR2 SVGIG (reference sequence). The CDR3 spans 13 residues. General study results and limits: Association was observed between peak circulating GvH clone levels and early post-transplant HvG declines. Recipient marrow showed GvH clones, some seen first in ileum or blood.

Sample: unstimulated CD4+ T cells sorted from spleen or lymph node cells, taken before intestinal transplant. The TCR originated in a human donor who received an intestinal transplant. V gene TRBV30 combines with J gene TRBJ1-4; 8 nucleotides line up with TRBD1. The CDR3 DNA reads as TGTGCCTGGAGTGGACAGGGGAGGACCCTTGGAGGTTTT. Amino acid sequence: CAWSGQGRTLGGF.